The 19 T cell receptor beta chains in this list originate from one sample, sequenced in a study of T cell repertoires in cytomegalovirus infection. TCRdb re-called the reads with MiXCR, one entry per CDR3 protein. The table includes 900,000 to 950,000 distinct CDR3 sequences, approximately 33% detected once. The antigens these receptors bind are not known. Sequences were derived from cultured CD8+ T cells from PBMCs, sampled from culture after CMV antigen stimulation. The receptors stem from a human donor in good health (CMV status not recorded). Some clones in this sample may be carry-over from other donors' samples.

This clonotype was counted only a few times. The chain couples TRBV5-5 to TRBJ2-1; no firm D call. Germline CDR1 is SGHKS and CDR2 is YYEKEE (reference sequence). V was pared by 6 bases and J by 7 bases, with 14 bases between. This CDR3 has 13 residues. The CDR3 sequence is CASILPGGNEQFF. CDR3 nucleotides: TGTGCCAGCATTCTCCCCGGTGGAAATGAGCAGTTCTTC.

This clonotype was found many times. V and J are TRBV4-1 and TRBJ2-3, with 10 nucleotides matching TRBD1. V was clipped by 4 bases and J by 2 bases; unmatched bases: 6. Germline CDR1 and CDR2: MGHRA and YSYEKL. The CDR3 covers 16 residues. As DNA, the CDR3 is TGCGCCAGCAGCCTTGACAGGGGGCCAGACACAGATACGCAGTATTTT. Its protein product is CASSLDRGPDTDTQYF.

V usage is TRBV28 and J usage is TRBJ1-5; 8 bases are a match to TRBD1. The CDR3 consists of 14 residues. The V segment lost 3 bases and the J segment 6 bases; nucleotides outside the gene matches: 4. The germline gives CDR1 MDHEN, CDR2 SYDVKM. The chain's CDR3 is CASSFDRGSQPQHF. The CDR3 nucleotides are TGTGCCAGCAGTTTCGACAGGGGCAGTCAGCCCCAGCATTTT.

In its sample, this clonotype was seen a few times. The CDR3 DNA is TGTGCCAGCAGTGAAAGGCAGTCAAAGGAGCTGTTTTTT. Translation gives CASSERQSKELFF. This chain uses TRBV6-1 with TRBJ2-2; D call uncertain. The CDR3 totals 13 residues. V gave up 2 bases and J gave up 10 bases, with 11 bases separating them. Germline CDR1 and CDR2: MNHNS and SASEGT.

CDR3 sequence (DNA): TGTGCCAGCAGCGAACCGGGACTACGCAATGAGCAGTTCTTC. Residues: CASSEPGLRNEQFF. The chain links TRBV13 to TRBJ2-1; the match to TRBD2 covers 7 bases. The CDR3 loop spans 14 amino acids. V lost 5 bases and J lost 6; bases outside the gene matches: 7. Germline assignment: CDR1 PRHDT and CDR2 FYEKMQ (reference sequence).

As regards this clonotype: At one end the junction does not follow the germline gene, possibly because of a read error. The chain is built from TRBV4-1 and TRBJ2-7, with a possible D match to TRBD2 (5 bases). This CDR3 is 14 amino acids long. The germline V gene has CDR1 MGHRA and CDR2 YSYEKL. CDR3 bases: TGCGCCAGCGGCCAAACCGGACGGGACTACGAGCAGTACTTC. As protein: CASGQTGRDYEQYF.

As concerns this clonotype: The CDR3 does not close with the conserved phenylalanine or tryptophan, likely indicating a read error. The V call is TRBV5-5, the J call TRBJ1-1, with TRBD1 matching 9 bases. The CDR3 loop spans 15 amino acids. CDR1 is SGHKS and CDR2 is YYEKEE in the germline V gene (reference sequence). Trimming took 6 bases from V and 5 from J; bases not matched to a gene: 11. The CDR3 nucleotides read TGTGCCAGCACCCAAACGGGGACAGGGAGGACTGAAGCTTTCTAT. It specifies CASTQTGTGRTEAFY.

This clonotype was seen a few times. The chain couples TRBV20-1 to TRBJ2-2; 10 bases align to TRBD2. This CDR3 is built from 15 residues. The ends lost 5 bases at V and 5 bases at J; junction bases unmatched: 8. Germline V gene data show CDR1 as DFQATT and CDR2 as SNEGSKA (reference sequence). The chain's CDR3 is CSAYLAGGGTGELFF. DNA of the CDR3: TGCAGTGCTTATTTAGCGGGGGGAGGAACCGGGGAGCTGTTTTTT.

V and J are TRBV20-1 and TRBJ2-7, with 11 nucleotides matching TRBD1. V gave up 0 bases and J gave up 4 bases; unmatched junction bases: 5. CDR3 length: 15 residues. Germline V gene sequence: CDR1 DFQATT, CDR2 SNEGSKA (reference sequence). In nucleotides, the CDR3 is TGCAGTGCTAGAGATCAGGGACAGGGGGGATACGAGCAGTACTTC. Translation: CSARDQGQGGYEQYF.

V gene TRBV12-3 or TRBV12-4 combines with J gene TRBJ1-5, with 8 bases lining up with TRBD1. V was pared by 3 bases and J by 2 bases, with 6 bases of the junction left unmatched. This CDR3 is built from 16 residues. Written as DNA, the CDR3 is TGTGCCAGCAGTTTGACCCCGACAGGGGGCAATCAGCCCCAGCATTTT. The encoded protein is CASSLTPTGGNQPQHF.

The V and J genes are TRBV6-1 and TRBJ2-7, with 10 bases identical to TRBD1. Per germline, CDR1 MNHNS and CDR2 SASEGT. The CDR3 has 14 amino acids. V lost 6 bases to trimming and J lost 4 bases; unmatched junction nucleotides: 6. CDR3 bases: TGTGCCAGCAGGCCGGGACAGGGGTTTTACGAGCAGTACGTC. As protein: CASRPGQGFYEQYV.

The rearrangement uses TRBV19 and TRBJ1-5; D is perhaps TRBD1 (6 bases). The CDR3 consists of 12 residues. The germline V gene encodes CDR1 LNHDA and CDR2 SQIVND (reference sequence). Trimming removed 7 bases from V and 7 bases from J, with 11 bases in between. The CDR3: CASTTGFQPQHF. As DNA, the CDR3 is TGTGCCAGTACCACAGGGTTCCAGCCCCAGCATTTT.

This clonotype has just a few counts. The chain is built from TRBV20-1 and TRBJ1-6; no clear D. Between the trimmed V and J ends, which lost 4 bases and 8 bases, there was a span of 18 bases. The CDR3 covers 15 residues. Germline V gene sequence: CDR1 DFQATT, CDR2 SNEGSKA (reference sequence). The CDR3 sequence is CSAKLRADDYSPLHF. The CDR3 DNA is TGCAGTGCTAAGCTTAGGGCGGACGATTATTCACCCCTCCACTTT.

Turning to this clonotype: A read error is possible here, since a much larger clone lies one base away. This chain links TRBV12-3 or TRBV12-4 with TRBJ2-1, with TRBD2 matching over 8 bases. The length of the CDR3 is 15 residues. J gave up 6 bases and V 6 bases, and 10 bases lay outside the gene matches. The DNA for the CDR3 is TGTGCCAGCAGCCCTACTAGCGGCCGTTGCAATGAGCAGTTCTTC. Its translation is CASSPTSGRCNEQFF.

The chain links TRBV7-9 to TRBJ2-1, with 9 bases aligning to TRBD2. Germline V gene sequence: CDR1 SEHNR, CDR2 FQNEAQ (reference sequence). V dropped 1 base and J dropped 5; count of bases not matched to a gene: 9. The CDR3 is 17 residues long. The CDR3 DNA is TGTGCCAGCAGCTTAGAAAGAAGACTAGCGGATAACAATGAGCAGTTCTTC. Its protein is CASSLERRLADNNEQFF.

The CDR3: CATTLFLGADTQYF. The CDR3 bases are TGTGCCACCACTTTGTTTTTGGGAGCAGATACGCAGTATTTT. The rearrangement links TRBV6-2 or TRBV6-3 to TRBJ2-3; possible D gene TRBD2, 5 bases. Deletions cut 10 bases from V and 4 bases from J, with 18 bases between. CDR3 length: 14 amino acids. The V gene's germline CDR1 is MNHEY and CDR2 SVGEGT.

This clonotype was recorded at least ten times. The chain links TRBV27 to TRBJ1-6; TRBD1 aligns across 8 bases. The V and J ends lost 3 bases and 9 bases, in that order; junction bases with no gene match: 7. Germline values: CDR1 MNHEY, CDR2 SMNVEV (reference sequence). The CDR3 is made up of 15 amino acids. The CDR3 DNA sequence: TGTGCCAGCAGTTTGGGCCAGGGGGCAGGTTCACCCCTCCACTTT. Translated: CASSLGQGAGSPLHF.

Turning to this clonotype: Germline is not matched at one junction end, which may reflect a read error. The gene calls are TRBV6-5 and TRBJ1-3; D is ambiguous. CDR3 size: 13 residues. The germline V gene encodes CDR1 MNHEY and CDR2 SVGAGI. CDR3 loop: CVSGLGPGNTIYF. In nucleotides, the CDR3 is TGTGTCAGCGGGTTGGGTCCTGGAAACACCATATATTTT.

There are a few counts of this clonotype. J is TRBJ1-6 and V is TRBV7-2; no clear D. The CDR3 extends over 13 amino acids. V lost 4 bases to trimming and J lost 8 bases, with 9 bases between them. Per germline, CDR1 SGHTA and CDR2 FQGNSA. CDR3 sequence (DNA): TGTGCCAGCAGCTCGGGAGGGCATTCACCCCTCCACTTT. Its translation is CASSSGGHSPLHF.